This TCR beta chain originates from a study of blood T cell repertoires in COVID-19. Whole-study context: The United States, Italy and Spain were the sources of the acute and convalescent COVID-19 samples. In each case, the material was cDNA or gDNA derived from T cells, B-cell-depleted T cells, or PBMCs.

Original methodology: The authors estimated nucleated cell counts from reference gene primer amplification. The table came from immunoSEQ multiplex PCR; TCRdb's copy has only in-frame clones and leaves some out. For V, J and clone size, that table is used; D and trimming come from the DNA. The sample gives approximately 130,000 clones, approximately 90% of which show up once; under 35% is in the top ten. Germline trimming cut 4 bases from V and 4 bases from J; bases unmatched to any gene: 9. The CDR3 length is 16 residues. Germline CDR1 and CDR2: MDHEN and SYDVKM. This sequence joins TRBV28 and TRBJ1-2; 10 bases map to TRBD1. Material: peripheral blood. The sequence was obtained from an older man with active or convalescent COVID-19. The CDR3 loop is CASSSRQGAIGYGYTF. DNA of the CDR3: TGTGCCAGCAGTTCCCGACAGGGGGCCATTGGCTATGGCTACACCTTC.